What follows are 5 T cell receptor beta chains derived from one specimen sequenced in a study of T-cell reconstitution after alpha-beta-depleted transplantation in children. Molecular barcoding with unique molecular identifiers was used for the TCRbeta library. TCRdb analysed the PCR reads with MiXCR anew, one entry per CDR3 protein. The table has about 980,000 distinct CDR3 sequences, 25% to 30% seen once. The sample here was PBMCs, mostly from graft donor cells, taken 360 days after TCRalphabeta/CD19-depleted stem cell transplant. These receptors were collected from a boy younger than two who had a stem cell transplant for SCID, so the T cells may come from the graft donor.

The genes are TRBV27 and TRBJ1-6; 9 nucleotides line up with TRBD1. Per germline, CDR1 MNHEY and CDR2 SMNVEV (reference sequence). The trim removed 2 bases at V and 7 bases at J, leaving 3 bases unmatched. The CDR3 consists of 15 residues. The chain's CDR3 is CASSLGTGRNSPLHF. Written as DNA, the CDR3 is TGTGCCAGCAGTTTAGGGACAGGGAGGAATTCACCCCTCCACTTT.

The V and J genes are TRBV5-1 and TRBJ2-1; weak D call: TRBD1 (6 bases). This CDR3 comprises 14 residues. Germline V gene lookup returns CDR1 SGHRS and CDR2 YFSETQ. V lost 0 bases and J lost 7, with 11 bases in between. CDR3 loop: CASSLGRTANEQFF. The CDR3 DNA reads as TGCGCCAGCAGCTTGGGGCGGACAGCGAATGAGCAGTTCTTC. The complete variable domain, with remaining parts taken from reference TRBV5-1 and TRBJ2-1, reads KAGVTQTPRYLIKTRGQQVTLSCSPISGHRSVSWYQQTPGQGLQFLFEYFSETQRNKGNFPGRFSGRQFSNSRSEMNVSTLELGDSALYLCASSLGRTANEQFFGPGTRLTVL.

J is TRBJ2-2 and V is TRBV27; no definite D call. The CDR3 consists of 16 residues. From germline, CDR1 is MNHEY and CDR2 SMNVEV (reference sequence). Trimming took off 7 bases at V and 0 bases at J, with 15 bases between the two ends. Here the CDR3 reads CASTNGPFTNTGELFF. The CDR3 nucleotides read TGTGCCAGCACCAACGGCCCTTTCACGAACACCGGGGAGCTGTTTTTT.

The chain has TRBV4-2 and TRBJ2-5; D might be TRBD1 (5 bases). The ends were cut back, 1 base at V and 5 bases at J, with 11 bases in the middle. The CDR3 covers 14 residues. Germline V gives CDR1 LGHNA, CDR2 YNFKEQ. CDR3 sequence: CASSQVGKGETQYF. The CDR3 DNA sequence: TGTGCCAGCAGCCAAGTAGGGAAGGGGGAGACCCAGTACTTC.

In this sample, this clonotype turned up a few times. V and J are TRBV2 and TRBJ2-3, with TRBD1 as a possible D gene (6 bases). The CDR3 is 14 amino acids. V was shortened by 3 bases and J by 4 bases, with 11 bases between the two germline ends. The germline CDR1 and CDR2 sequences are SNHLY and FYNNEI. The CDR3 nucleotides read TGTGCCAGCAGTGACAGTGGGGGCCCAGATACGCAGTATTTT. Amino acid sequence: CASSDSGGPDTQYF.